What follows are 26 T cell receptor beta chains derived from one specimen sequenced in a study of T-cell reconstitution after alpha-beta-depleted transplantation in children. The authors prepared the TCRbeta library with unique molecular identifiers. TCRdb passed the PCR reads through MiXCR, listing each CDR3 protein once. Here the sample spans 600,000 or so distinct CDR3 sequences, roughly 23% being singletons. The sample in question was PBMCs, mostly from graft donor cells, obtained 360 days after TCRalphabeta/CD19-depleted stem cell transplant. The source is a boy under three years old who had a stem cell transplant for acute myeloid leukemia, so the T cells may come from the graft donor.

The table lists this clonotype with many counts. The rearrangement uses TRBV6-1 and TRBJ1-5, with D perhaps TRBD1 (6 bases). V was pared by 1 base and J by 4 bases, with 11 bases between. The CDR3 has 15 residues. Looked up from germline, CDR1 is MNHNS and CDR2 is SASEGT. For the CDR3, the DNA is TGTGCCAGCAGTGAAGGAAACAGGGCAAATCAGCCCCAGCATTTT. Residues: CASSEGNRANQPQHF.

The rearrangement uses TRBV7-2 and TRBJ2-7, with D perhaps given as TRBD1 or TRBD2 (6 bases each). CDR1 and CDR2 (germline): SGHTA, FQGNSA. The CDR3 runs 15 residues. Trimming shortened V by 4 bases and J by 4 bases, and 17 bases separated the two germline ends. The CDR3 here is CASSYQGGGGYEQYF. For the CDR3, the DNA is TGTGCCAGCAGCTACCAGGGAGGAGGGGGATACGAGCAGTACTTC.

This clonotype was found a few times. The chain joins TRBV20-1 to TRBJ2-4, with 8 bases aligning to TRBD2. This CDR3 has 14 residues. The V gene's germline CDR1 is DFQATT and CDR2 SNEGSKA (reference sequence). The V segment lost 3 bases and the J segment 8 bases; nucleotides outside the gene matches: 9. DNA of the CDR3: TGCAGTGCTAGCGTCAGCGGGGGCCGGGACATTCAGTACTTC. The encoded protein is CSASVSGGRDIQYF.

The chain has TRBV28 and TRBJ2-1; perhaps TRBD2 as D (5 bases). The germline V and J ends were trimmed by 6 bases and 8 bases, with 17 bases remaining between them. Germline CDR1 is MDHEN and CDR2 is SYDVKM. This CDR3 has 14 residues. CDR3 coding DNA: TGTGCCAGCAGGTCCCTCGGGGAACACGATGAGCAGTTCTTC. Protein product: CASRSLGEHDEQFF.

As concerns this clonotype: It is unclear where the CDR3 begins or ends on the DNA, so no DNA is shown, and the CDR3 is as TCRdb lists it. This chain connects TRBV7-2 to TRBJ2-7; the listed D gene, TRBD1, was not tested against the DNA. Including both end residues, the CDR3 is 13 amino acids long. Per germline, CDR1 SGHTA and CDR2 FQGNSA. This CDR3 is CASILDRAGEQYF.

This clonotype has at least ten counts. The chain uses TRBV20-1 and TRBJ2-1, with 11 bases aligning to TRBD2. Germline-derived CDR1 and CDR2 are DFQATT and SNEGSKA (reference sequence). This CDR3 spans 14 amino acids. The trim removed 8 bases at V and 4 bases at J, leaving 7 bases unmatched. The CDR3 nucleotides are TGCAGTCCGTGGACTAGCGGGCGTTACAATGAGCAGTTCTTC. Its translation: CSPWTSGRYNEQFF.

This clonotype was seen a handful of times. The CDR3 nucleotides read TGCAGTGCTAGGCAAGCAACTAATGAAAAACTGTTTTTT. It translates to CSARQATNEKLFF. The gene calls are TRBV20-1 and TRBJ1-4; D is unclear. Germline lookup yields CDR1 DFQATT and CDR2 SNEGSKA (reference sequence). CDR3 length: 13 amino acids. V was clipped by 3 bases and J by 0 bases, with 5 bases between them.

Many counts were recorded for this clonotype. The chain combines TRBV20-1 with TRBJ2-3, with D possibly matching TRBD2 (6 bases). Germline V gene data show CDR1 as DFQATT and CDR2 as SNEGSKA (reference sequence). The germline V and J ends were trimmed by 7 bases and 0 bases, with 8 bases remaining between them. The length of the CDR3 is 12 residues. CDR3 sequence (DNA): TGCAGTGGGGCGGGAAGCACAGATACGCAGTATTTT. This encodes CSGAGSTDTQYF.

The gene calls are TRBV6-1 and TRBJ1-1; 8 positions agree with TRBD1. CDR1 and CDR2 from the germline V gene are MNHNS and SASEGT. Unmatched junction bases numbered 5, after V lost 6 bases and J lost 5 bases. The CDR3 covers 13 residues. The CDR3 coding sequence is TGTGCCAGCAGGGACAGGGTGGTTACTGAAGCTTTCTTT. Translating it yields CASRDRVVTEAFF.

This clonotype showed up many times. The rearrangement uses TRBV29-1 and TRBJ2-1, with D uncertain. The CDR3 consists of 14 residues. Trimming pared 0 bases from V and 0 bases from J, leaving 6 bases between. Germline-derived CDR1 and CDR2 are SQVTM and ANQGSEA. CDR3 sequence (DNA): TGCAGCGTTGAAGATATCGGCTCCTACAATGAGCAGTTCTTC. As protein: CSVEDIGSYNEQFF.

This clonotype was seen more than once but under ten times. This CDR3 is CATSTRGAGGHTGELFF. Written as DNA, the CDR3 is TGTGCCACCAGCACTAGAGGGGCAGGGGGCCACACCGGGGAGCTGTTTTTT. V is TRBV15 and J is TRBJ2-2; 8 nucleotides align to TRBD1. With V trimmed by 4 bases and J by 3 bases, 10 bases remained unmatched. CDR1 and CDR2 from the germline V gene are LNHNV and YYDKDF (reference sequence). The CDR3 is made up of 17 amino acids.

CDR3 in DNA: TGTGCCAGCTCACCACAGGGCTGGGGAAGCAATCAGCCCCAGCATTTT. This encodes CASSPQGWGSNQPQHF. The chain combines TRBV18 with TRBJ1-5; D remains ambiguous. Germline loops: CDR1 KGHSH, CDR2 LQKENI. V was shortened by 1 base and J by 1 base, with 11 bases between the two germline ends. The length of the CDR3 is 16 residues.

This clonotype occurred many times. The gene calls are TRBV27 and TRBJ2-1; the match to TRBD2 covers 9 bases. Trimming cost V 5 bases and J 5 bases; bases outside gene matches: 13. Germline assignment: CDR1 MNHEY and CDR2 SMNVEV (reference sequence). CDR3 size: 17 residues. The CDR3: CASSPLLRLAGNNEQFF. The CDR3 DNA is TGTGCCAGCAGTCCGCTCTTAAGGCTAGCGGGGAACAATGAGCAGTTCTTC.

The chain combines TRBV10-2 with TRBJ1-1; D gene uncertain. The CDR3 is made up of 13 amino acids. CDR1 and CDR2 from the germline V gene are WSHSY and SAAADI. The germline V and J ends were trimmed by 7 bases and 4 bases, with 13 bases remaining between them. The chain's CDR3 is CASTAGEGTEAFF. The CDR3 nucleotides are TGCGCCAGCACCGCCGGGGAGGGCACTGAAGCTTTCTTT.

This clonotype has at least ten counts. The chain combines TRBV20-1 with TRBJ2-3; unclear D gene. Germline values: CDR1 DFQATT, CDR2 SNEGSKA (reference sequence). Trimming left V 1 base short and J 5 bases short, with 4 bases between. The CDR3 is 11 residues long. The CDR3 nucleotides read TGCAGTGCTAGAGGCCTAGATACGCAGTATTTT. Protein: CSARGLDTQYF.

This chain joins TRBV5-1 and TRBJ2-7; D uncertain. This CDR3 region has 14 residues. Trimming cost V 1 base and J 3 bases, with 11 bases left between them. Looked up from germline, CDR1 is SGHRS and CDR2 is YFSETQ. The CDR3 sequence is CASSLRLTDYEQYV. The CDR3 region has the DNA TGCGCCAGCAGCTTGCGTCTCACAGACTACGAGCAGTACGTC.

CDR3 nucleotides: TGCAGCGCTGGGTCTAGCACAGATACGCAGTATTTT. Translation: CSAGSSTDTQYF. The rearrangement links TRBV29-1 to TRBJ2-3; no clear D. The CDR3 is 12 amino acids. The germline gives CDR1 SQVTM, CDR2 ANQGSEA. Trimming removed 7 bases at V and 0 bases at J, with 8 bases between.

This clonotype has at least ten counts. The chain employs TRBV6-5 and TRBJ1-1; D not certain. This CDR3 contains 15 residues. The germline V and J ends were trimmed by 0 bases and 2 bases, with 10 bases remaining between them. Per germline, CDR1 MNHEY and CDR2 SVGAGI. Here the CDR3 reads CASSYSIPGNTEAFF. Here the CDR3 DNA reads TGTGCCAGCAGTTACTCCATCCCCGGTAACACTGAAGCTTTCTTT.

This clonotype was counted ten times or more. This chain links TRBV10-3 with TRBJ2-7; 8 bases are a match to TRBD2. The CDR3 runs 15 residues. Germline CDR1 ENHRY, CDR2 SYGVKD. V dropped 0 bases and J dropped 3; count of bases not matched to a gene: 4. The CDR3 DNA reads as TGTGCCATCAGTGAGTCAGCGGGGGCGGGCTACGAGCAGTACGTC. This encodes CAISESAGAGYEQYV.

This sequence joins TRBV6-5 and TRBJ2-1, with 7 bases fitting TRBD1. In germline, CDR1 is MNHEY, CDR2 SVGAGI. This CDR3 has 16 amino acids. V lost 0 bases and J lost 2; bases outside the gene matches: 4. The CDR3 sequence: CASSYSAGQAYNEQFF. CDR3 DNA sequence: TGTGCCAGCAGTTACTCCGCCGGACAGGCCTACAATGAGCAGTTCTTC.

For this clonotype: A read error may be the cause here, since a much bigger clone is one base away. The gene calls are TRBV6-6 and TRBJ2-3, with D possibly being TRBD1 or TRBD2 (5 bases each). Germline loops: CDR1 MNHNY, CDR2 SVGAGI (reference sequence). Deletions cut 6 bases from V and 0 bases from J, with 7 bases between. The CDR3 runs 13 residues. CDR3 in amino acids: CASRGDSTDTQYF. In DNA, the CDR3 is TGTGCCAGCAGGGGGGACAGCACAGATACGCAGTATTTT.

This clonotype has more than one count but fewer than ten. CDR3 DNA sequence: TGTGCCAGTAGTACTTGGGGCAATCAGCCCCAGCATTTT. Its translation is CASSTWGNQPQHF. The chain is built from TRBV19 and TRBJ1-5; D uncertain. Germline values: CDR1 LNHDA, CDR2 SQIVND (reference sequence). The V end lost 4 bases, the J end lost 2 bases, and 6 bases lay between the germline ends. The CDR3 sequence is 13 residues long.

The chain joins TRBV5-1 to TRBJ2-7, with TRBD1 matching over 9 bases. Germline assignment: CDR1 SGHRS and CDR2 YFSETQ. With 3 bases clipped from V and 7 bases from J, the junction kept 20 bases outside the gene matches. The CDR3 extends over 18 amino acids. The CDR3 spells CASSSPGQGAFWDTEQYF. The CDR3 DNA is TGCGCCAGCAGCTCACCGGGACAGGGAGCGTTCTGGGACACGGAGCAGTACTTC.

The chain recombines TRBV2 with TRBJ2-7; TRBD2 agrees at 7 bases. The CDR3 runs to 12 residues. The V gene's germline CDR1 is SNHLY and CDR2 FYNNEI. The junction had 5 bases not matched to a gene; V was cut back by 6 bases and J by 6 bases. CDR3 bases: TGTGCCAGCAGCCCCCGGGAGGTCGAGCAGTACGTC. Its translation is CASSPREVEQYV.

V is TRBV29-1 and J is TRBJ2-1; the D gene could be TRBD1 or TRBD2 (5 bases each). CDR1 is SQVTM, CDR2 ANQGSEA, per germline. The CDR3 consists of 11 residues. Trimming pared 6 bases from V and 9 bases from J, leaving 12 bases between. The DNA of the CDR3 is TGCAGCGTCGGGACCCCAAGTGAGCAGTTCTTC. The encoded protein is CSVGTPSEQFF.

This chain links TRBV20-1 with TRBJ1-5, with D perhaps matching TRBD1 (5 bases). In germline, CDR1 is DFQATT, CDR2 SNEGSKA (reference sequence). Trimming left V 6 bases short and J 3 bases short, with 15 bases between. This CDR3 spans 14 amino acids. The CDR3 DNA is TGCAGTGCCCCCCGAAGGGGCACCAATCAGCCCCAGCATTTT. Translation: CSAPRRGTNQPQHF.